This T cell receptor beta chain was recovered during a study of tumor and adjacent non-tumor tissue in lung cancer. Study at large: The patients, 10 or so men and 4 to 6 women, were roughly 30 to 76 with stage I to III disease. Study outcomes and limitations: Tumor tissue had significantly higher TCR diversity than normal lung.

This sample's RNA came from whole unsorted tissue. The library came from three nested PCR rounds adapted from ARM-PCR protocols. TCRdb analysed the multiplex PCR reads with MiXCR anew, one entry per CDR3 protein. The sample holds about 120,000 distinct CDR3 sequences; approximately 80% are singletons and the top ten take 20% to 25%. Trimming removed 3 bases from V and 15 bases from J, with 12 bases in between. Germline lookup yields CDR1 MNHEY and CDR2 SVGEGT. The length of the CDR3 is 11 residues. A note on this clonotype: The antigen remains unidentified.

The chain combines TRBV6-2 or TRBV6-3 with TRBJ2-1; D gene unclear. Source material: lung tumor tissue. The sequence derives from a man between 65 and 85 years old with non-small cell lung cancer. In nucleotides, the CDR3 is TGTGCCAGCAGTTATATGGTCAGTGGGTTCTTC. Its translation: CASSYMVSGFF.